This T cell receptor beta chain was profiled in a study of early stage breast cancer tumors. Study background: Of around 15 invasive breast tumors, about a dozen were hormone receptor-positive, HER2-negative.

With regard to this clone: Its target is not known.

Per the germline V gene, CDR1 is SGHTA and CDR2 is FQGNSA. This CDR3 spans 15 amino acids. The V end lost 2 bases, the J end lost 6 bases, and 14 bases lay between the germline ends. Each sample had two DNA replicates, around 0.53 ug blood or about 1.4 ug tissue. The table came from immunoSEQ multiplex PCR; TCRdb's copy has only in-frame clones and leaves some out. The top ten clones hold approximately 3.7% of a sample with about 72,000 clones, 79% of them seen once. General observations from the study: Tumors had around 2.5-fold higher T cell density than normal breast.

The chain uses TRBV7-2 and TRBJ2-1; the D is unclear. The TCR comes from a person in their 60s with breast cancer. The specimen was blood. Written as DNA, the CDR3 is TGTGCCAGCAGCTTACAAGTCGGGCTAGGCAATGAGCAGTTCTTC. This gives the protein CASSLQVGLGNEQFF.